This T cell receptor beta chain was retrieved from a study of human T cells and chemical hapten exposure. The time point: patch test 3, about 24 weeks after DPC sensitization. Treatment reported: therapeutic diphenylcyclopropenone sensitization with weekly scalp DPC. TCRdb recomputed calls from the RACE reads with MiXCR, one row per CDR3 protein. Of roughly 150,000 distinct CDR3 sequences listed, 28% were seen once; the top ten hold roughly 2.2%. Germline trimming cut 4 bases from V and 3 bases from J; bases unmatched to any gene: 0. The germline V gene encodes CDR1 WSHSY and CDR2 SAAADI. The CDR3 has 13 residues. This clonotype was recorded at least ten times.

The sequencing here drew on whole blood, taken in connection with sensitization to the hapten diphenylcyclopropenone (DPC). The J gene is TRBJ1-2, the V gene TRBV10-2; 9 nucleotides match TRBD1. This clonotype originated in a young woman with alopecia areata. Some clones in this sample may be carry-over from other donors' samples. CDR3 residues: CASSGTGDYGYTF. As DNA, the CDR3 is TGCGCCAGCAGTGGGACAGGGGACTATGGCTACACCTTC.